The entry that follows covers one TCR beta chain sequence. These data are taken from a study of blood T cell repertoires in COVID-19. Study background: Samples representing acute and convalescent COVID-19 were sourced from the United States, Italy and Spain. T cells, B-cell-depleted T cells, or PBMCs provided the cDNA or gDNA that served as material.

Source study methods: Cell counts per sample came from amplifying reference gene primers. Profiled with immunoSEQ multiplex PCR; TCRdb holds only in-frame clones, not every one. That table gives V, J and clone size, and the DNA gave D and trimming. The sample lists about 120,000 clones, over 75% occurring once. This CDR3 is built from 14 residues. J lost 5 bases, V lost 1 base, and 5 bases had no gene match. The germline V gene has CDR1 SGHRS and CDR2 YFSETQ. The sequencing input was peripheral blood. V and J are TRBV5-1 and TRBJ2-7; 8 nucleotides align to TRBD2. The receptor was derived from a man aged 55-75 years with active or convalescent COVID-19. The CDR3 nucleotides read TGCGCCAGCAGCTTGTACGGGAGGGGCGACGAGCAGTACTTC. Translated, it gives CASSLYGRGDEQYF.